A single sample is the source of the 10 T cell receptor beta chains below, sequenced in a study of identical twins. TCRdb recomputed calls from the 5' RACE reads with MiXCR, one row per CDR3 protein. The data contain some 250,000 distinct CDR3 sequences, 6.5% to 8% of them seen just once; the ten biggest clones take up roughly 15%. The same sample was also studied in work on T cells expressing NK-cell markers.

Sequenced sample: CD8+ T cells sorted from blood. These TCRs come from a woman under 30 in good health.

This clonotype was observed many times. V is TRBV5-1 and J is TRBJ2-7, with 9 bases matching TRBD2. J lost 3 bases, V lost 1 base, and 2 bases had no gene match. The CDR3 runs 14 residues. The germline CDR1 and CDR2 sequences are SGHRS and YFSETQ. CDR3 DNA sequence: TGCGCCAGCAGCTTGACTAGCGGGTACTACGAGCAGTACTTC. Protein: CASSLTSGYYEQYF.

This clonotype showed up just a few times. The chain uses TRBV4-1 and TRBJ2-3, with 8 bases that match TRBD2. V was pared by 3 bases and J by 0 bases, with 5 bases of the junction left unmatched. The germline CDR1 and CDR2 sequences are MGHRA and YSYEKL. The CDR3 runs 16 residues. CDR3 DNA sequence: TGCGCCAGCAGCCAGCGCGGGGGGACTAGCACAGATACGCAGTATTTT. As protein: CASSQRGGTSTDTQYF.

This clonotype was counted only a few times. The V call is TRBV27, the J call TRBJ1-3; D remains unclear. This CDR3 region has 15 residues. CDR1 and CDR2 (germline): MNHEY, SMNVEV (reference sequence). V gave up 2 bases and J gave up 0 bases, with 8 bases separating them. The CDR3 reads CASSLAPRSGNTIYF. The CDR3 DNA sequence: TGTGCCAGCAGTTTAGCCCCACGCTCTGGAAACACCATATATTTT.

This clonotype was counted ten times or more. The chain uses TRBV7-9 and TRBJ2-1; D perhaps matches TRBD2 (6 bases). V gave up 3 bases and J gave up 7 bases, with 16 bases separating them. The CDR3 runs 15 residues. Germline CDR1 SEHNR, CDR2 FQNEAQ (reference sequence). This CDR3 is CASSFSEEGRNEQFF. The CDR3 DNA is TGTGCCAGCAGCTTTTCGGAGGAGGGGAGGAATGAGCAGTTCTTC.

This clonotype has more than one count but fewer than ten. Here the CDR3 reads CASSSSGTGLPNEKLFF. The CDR3 coding sequence is TGTGCCAGCAGCTCTTCCGGGACAGGGCTCCCTAATGAAAAACTGTTTTTT. The rearrangement uses TRBV7-2 and TRBJ1-4; 9 bases map to TRBD1. Germline V gene lookup returns CDR1 SGHTA and CDR2 FQGNSA. Unmatched junction bases numbered 9, after V lost 4 bases and J lost 3 bases. The CDR3 has 17 amino acids.

Written as DNA, the CDR3 is TGCAGCGCCCGGACAGGGGGAAGCTACGAGCAGTACTTC. Protein sequence: CSARTGGSYEQYF. V usage is TRBV29-1 and J usage is TRBJ2-7, with TRBD1 matching 10 bases. CDR3 size: 13 residues. V lost 7 bases and J lost 3; bases outside the gene matches: 6. The germline CDR1 and CDR2 sequences are SQVTM and ANQGSEA.

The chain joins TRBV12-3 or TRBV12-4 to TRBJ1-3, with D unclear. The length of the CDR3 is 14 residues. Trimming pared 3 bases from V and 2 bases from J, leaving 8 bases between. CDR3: CASSFGLAGNTIYF. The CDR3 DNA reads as TGTGCCAGCAGTTTCGGGTTGGCTGGAAACACCATATATTTT.

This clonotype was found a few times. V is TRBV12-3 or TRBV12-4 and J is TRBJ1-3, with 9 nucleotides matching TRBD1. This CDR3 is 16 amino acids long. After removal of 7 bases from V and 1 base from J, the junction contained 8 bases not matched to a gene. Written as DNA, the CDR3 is TGTGCCAGCACCTCGCCGGACAGGGGATCTGGAAACACCATATATTTT. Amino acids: CASTSPDRGSGNTIYF.

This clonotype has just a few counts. CDR3 loop: CASSLLAGAADTQYF. CDR3 nucleotides: TGTGCCAGCAGCCTCTTAGCGGGAGCGGCAGATACGCAGTATTTT. The rearrangement uses TRBV3-1 and TRBJ2-3, with TRBD2 identical over 9 bases. Germline loops: CDR1 LGHDT, CDR2 YNNKEL (reference sequence). V was clipped by 4 bases and J by 4 bases; unmatched bases: 6. The CDR3 loop spans 15 amino acids.

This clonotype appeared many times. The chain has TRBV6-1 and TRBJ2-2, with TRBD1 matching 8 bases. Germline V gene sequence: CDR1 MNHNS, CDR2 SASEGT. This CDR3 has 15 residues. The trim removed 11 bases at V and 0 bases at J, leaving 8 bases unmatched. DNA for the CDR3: TGTGCCGGAGGGGACAGGTTCGCGAACACCGGGGAGCTGTTTTTT. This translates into CAGGDRFANTGELFF.